This TCR beta chain derives from a study of CD8 T cells in Susac syndrome. In germline, CDR1 is SQVTM, CDR2 ANQGSEA. Trimming pared 7 bases from V and 1 base from J, leaving 10 bases between. This CDR3 contains 12 residues. Random hexamers were used to reverse transcribe an amount of about 0.45 to 1 ug RNA. TCRdb re-called the immunoSEQ multiplex PCR reads through MiXCR, storing one row per CDR3 protein. The sample lists some 130,000 distinct CDR3 sequences; approximately 94% were seen once. This chain uses TRBV29-1 with TRBJ1-1; possibly TRBD1 for D (6 bases). Input material: CD4+ T cells from PBMCs. The source of this sequence is a human donor with multiple sclerosis. The CDR3 nucleotides are TGCAGCGCTGGACAGCAGAACACTGAAGCTTTCTTT. This encodes CSAGQQNTEAFF. Using reference TRBV29-1 and TRBJ1-1 for the parts outside the CDR3, the full variable domain is SAVISQKPSRDICQRGTSLTIQCQVDSQVTMMFWYRQQPGQSLTLIATANQGSEATYESGFVIDKFPISRPNLTFSTLTVSNMSPEDSSIYLCSAGQQNTEAFFGQGTRLTVV.